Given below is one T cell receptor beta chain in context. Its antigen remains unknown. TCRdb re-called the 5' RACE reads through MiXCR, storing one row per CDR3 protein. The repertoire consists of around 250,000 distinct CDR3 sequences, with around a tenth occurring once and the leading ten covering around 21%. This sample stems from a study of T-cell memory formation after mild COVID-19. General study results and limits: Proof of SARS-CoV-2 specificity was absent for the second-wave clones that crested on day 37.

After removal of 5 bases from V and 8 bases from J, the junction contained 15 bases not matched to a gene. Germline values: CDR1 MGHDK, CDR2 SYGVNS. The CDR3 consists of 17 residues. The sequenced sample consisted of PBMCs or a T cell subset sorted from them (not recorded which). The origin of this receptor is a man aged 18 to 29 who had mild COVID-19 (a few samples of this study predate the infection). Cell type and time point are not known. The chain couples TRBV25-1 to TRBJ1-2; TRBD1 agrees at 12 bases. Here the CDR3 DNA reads TGTGCCAGCAGTTCCCCCCCCGGGACAGGGGGCGCGGGCGGCTACACCTTC. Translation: CASSSPPGTGGAGGYTF.